Listed below are T cell receptor beta chains from one sample, sequenced in a study of blood T cell repertoires in COVID-19. The repertoire was sequenced with immunoSEQ multiplex PCR; TCRdb's copy has only in-frame clones and lacks some. The table lists over 150,000 clones, approximately 85% of them singletons. The material sequenced was peripheral blood. These receptors were taken from a man in his sixties with COVID-19, enrolled during active disease. The CDR3 runs from the conserved cysteine through the conserved F or W. The D gene is left open where the match is weak. Expanded clones are given a class, and other clones once, few, many or no size at all.

.	TRBD2	TRBV29-1	TRBJ2-1	CSVEPGGGGPYNEQFF	TGCAGCGTTGAGCCCGGCGGGGGGGGCCCGTACAATGAGCAGTTCTTC
.	.	TRBV24-1	TRBJ1-2	CATSDSDRPYGYTF	TGTGCCACCAGTGATTCAGACAGACCTTATGGCTACACCTTC
once	TRBD2	TRBV5-1	TRBJ2-7	CASSPGLAIYEQYF	TGCGCCAGCAGCCCTGGACTAGCTATCTACGAGCAGTACTTC
.	TRBD1	TRBV23-1	TRBJ2-1	CASSQSDRSSYNEQFF	TGCGCCAGCAGTCAATCGGACAGGAGCTCCTACAATGAGCAGTTCTTC
.	.	TRBV11-3	TRBJ1-4	CASSLTGSNEKLFF	TGTGCCAGCAGCTTGACAGGCTCTAATGAAAAACTGTTTTTT
.	.	TRBV4-1	TRBJ2-3	CASSQDRLAPTDTQYF	TGCGCCAGCAGCCAAGATCGTCTGGCCCCCACAGATACGCAGTATTTT
.	TRBD1	TRBV7-8	TRBJ1-1	CASSFRQGSTEAFF	TGTGCCAGCAGCTTTCGACAGGGGAGTACTGAAGCTTTCTTT
few	TRBD1	TRBV7-2	TRBJ2-1	CASSPMWTGYENEQFF	TGTGCCAGCAGCCCAATGTGGACAGGGTACGAGAATGAGCAGTTCTTC
.	.	TRBV6-5	TRBJ2-7	CASSQGSGEQYF	TGTGCCAGCAGTCAGGGTTCTGGAGAGCAGTACTTC
.	.	TRBV30	TRBJ1-5	CAWSSGSNQPQHF	TGTGCCTGGAGTAGCGGTAGCAATCAGCCCCAGCATTTT
.	.	TRBV7-2	TRBJ2-3	CASSPESQRRVTQYF	TGTGCCAGCAGCCCGGAATCCCAACGGCGGGTTACGCAGTATTTT
.	TRBD1	TRBV19	TRBJ2-1	CASSIGVRGQYNEQFF	TGTGCCAGTAGTATAGGGGTCAGGGGGCAATACAATGAGCAGTTCTTC
.	TRBD1	TRBV5-1	TRBJ1-3	CASSPTGIGSGNTIYF	TGCGCCAGCAGCCCGACAGGGATAGGGTCTGGAAACACCATATATTTT
.	.	TRBV19	TRBJ2-3	CASRQGGDTQYF	TGTGCCAGTAGACAGGGTGGAGATACGCAGTATTTT
.	TRBD1	TRBV14	TRBJ1-1	CASLEQGGNTEAFF	TGTGCCAGCCTTGAGCAGGGGGGGAACACTGAAGCTTTCTTT
once	TRBD1	TRBV28	TRBJ1-1	CASLGQPITEAFF	TGTGCCAGCTTGGGACAGCCGATAACTGAAGCTTTCTTT
.	TRBD1	TRBV7-2	TRBJ1-2	CASSLVGIRQGHGYTF	TGTGCCAGCAGCTTAGTTGGTATCCGACAGGGTCATGGCTACACCTTC
.	.	TRBV6-6	TRBJ1-1	CASSRMEGVATEAFF	TGTGCCAGCAGTCGGATGGAAGGGGTGGCCACTGAAGCTTTCTTT
.	.	TRBV25-1	TRBJ1-1	CASSESGLTEAFF	TGTGCCAGCAGTGAAAGCGGCCTCACTGAAGCTTTCTTT
.	TRBD1	TRBV29-1	TRBJ1-1	CSVDRGPITEAFF	TGCAGCGTTGACAGGGGGCCGATCACTGAAGCTTTCTTT
.	.	TRBV5-1	TRBJ1-3	CASRAGGRNTIYF	TGCGCCAGTAGGGCGGGAGGCCGGAACACCATATATTTT
.	.	TRBV4-1	TRBJ2-1	CASRTETGETYNEQFF	TGCGCCAGCCGCACGGAGACAGGCGAAACCTACAATGAGCAGTTCTTC
.	TRBD1	TRBV2	TRBJ2-6	CASNRGIGAGANVLTF	TGTGCCAGCAACAGGGGGATAGGGGCTGGGGCCAACGTCCTGACTTTC
.	TRBD1	TRBV6-5	TRBJ2-1	CASSPLGQVNNEQFF	TGTGCCAGCAGCCCCCTAGGACAGGTGAACAATGAGCAGTTCTTC
.	TRBD1	TRBV6-5	TRBJ1-2	CASSIGQGARDGYTF	TGTGCCAGCAGCATAGGACAGGGGGCTAGGGACGGCTACACCTTC
.	.	TRBV5-8	TRBJ2-6	CASSLAYGSGANVLTF	TGTGCCAGCAGCTTGGCCTATGGCTCTGGGGCCAACGTCCTGACTTTC
.	TRBD1	TRBV14	TRBJ1-1	CASSRGTGVPFNTEAFF	TGTGCCAGCAGCCGCGGGACAGGGGTTCCCTTTAACACTGAAGCTTTCTTT